This T cell receptor (beta chain) was obtained from a study of CD8+CD57+ T cells in acquired aplastic anemia. Study overall: Isolated CD4+ and CD8+ cells, once sorted, yielded DNA averaging around 3 ug.

As for this clonotype: Its specificity is not known.

The CDR3 sequence is 15 residues long. Germline loops: CDR1 SGDLS, CDR2 YYNGEE. Between the trimmed V and J ends, which lost 6 bases and 8 bases, there was a span of 20 bases. Genomic DNA constituted the template upon which TCR beta VDJ and CDR3 profiling was performed. From the reads, TCRdb called clonotypes with MiXCR, one entry per CDR3 protein. The sample lists approximately 200,000 distinct CDR3 sequences; over 60% were seen once. Findings and limits, study-wide: Common to patients and controls were 25 to 30 CD8+ CDR3 sequences. No significant difference in CD8+ Simpson's diversity was found between patients and controls.

The specimen sequenced was sorted CD4+, CD8+, or CD8+CD57+ T cells (not recorded which) from PBMCs. This TCR was recovered from a human donor with severe aplastic anemia or a healthy control (not recorded which). This chain connects TRBV9 to TRBJ1-4, with a weak D call TRBD1 (5 bases). The CDR3 loop is CASKIAGGDSEKLFF. In DNA, the CDR3 is TGTGCCAGCAAGATAGCGGGGGGGGATTCAGAAAAACTGTTTTTT.